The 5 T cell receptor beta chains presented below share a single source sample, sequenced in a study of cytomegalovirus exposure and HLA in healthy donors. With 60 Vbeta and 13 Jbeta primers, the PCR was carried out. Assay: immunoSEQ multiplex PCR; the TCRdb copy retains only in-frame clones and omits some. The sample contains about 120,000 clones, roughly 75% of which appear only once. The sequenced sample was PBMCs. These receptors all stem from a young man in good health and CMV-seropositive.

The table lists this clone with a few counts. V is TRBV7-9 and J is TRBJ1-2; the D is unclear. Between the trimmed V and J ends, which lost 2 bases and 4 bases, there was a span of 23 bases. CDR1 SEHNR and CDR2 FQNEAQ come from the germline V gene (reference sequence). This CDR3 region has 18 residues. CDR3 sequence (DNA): TGTGCCAGCAGCTTATTCGGTGGTTTGGCAGGCGCAGGCTATGGCTACACCTTC. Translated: CASSLFGGLAGAGYGYTF.

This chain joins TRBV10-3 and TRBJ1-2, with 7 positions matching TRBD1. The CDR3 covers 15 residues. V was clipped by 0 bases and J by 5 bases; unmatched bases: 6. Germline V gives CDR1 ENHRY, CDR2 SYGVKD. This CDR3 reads CAISESRGQRYGYTF. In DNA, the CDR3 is TGTGCCATCAGTGAGTCGAGGGGACAGCGGTATGGCTACACCTTC.

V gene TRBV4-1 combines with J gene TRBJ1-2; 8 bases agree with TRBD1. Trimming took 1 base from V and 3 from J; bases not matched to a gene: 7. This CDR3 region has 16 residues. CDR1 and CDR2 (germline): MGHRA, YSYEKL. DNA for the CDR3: TGCGCCAGCAGCCAAGCGGGGACAGGCAGACACTATGGCTACACCTTC. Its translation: CASSQAGTGRHYGYTF.

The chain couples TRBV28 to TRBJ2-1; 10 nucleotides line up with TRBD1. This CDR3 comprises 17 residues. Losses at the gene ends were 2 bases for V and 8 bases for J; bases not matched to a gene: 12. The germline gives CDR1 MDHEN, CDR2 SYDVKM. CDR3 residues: CASSLRDLGTGEDEQFF. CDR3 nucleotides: TGTGCCAGCAGTTTACGGGACCTAGGGACAGGGGAAGATGAGCAGTTCTTC.

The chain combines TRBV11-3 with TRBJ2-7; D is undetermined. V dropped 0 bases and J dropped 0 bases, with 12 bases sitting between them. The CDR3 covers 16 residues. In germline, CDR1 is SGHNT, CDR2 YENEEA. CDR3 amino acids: CASSLDRANPSYEQYF. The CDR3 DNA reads TGTGCCAGCAGCTTAGATCGCGCCAACCCCTCCTACGAGCAGTACTTC. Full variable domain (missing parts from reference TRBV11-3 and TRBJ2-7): EAGVVQSPRYKIIEKKQPVAFWCNPISGHNTLYWYLQNLGQGPELLIRYENEEAVDDSQLPKDRFSAERLKGVDSTLKIQPAELGDSAVYLCASSLDRANPSYEQYFGPGTRLTVT.